These 4 T cell receptor beta chains originate from one sample sequenced in a study of shared clonotypes between healthy human individuals. Profiling relied on immunoSEQ multiplex PCR, and the TCRdb table lists in-frame clones only, not all of them. The table shows approximately 2.1 million clones, with over 90% occurring only once. The sequenced sample was naive CD4+ T cells from PBMCs. Subset of the sample: CD45RA+ positively selected. These receptors were collected from a man aged 18 to 35 in good health. Some clones in this sample may be carry-over from other donors' samples.

The chain has TRBV5-6 and TRBJ2-5; maybe TRBD2 (6 bases). V lost 4 bases, J lost 5 bases, and 18 bases lay in between. CDR1 and CDR2 (germline): SGHDT, YYEEEE. The CDR3 covers 15 residues. The chain's CDR3 is CASSPPWGRGETQYF. In DNA form, the CDR3 reads TGTGCCAGCAGCCCGCCGTGGGGCCGGGGGGAGACCCAGTACTTC.

V usage is TRBV6-5 and J usage is TRBJ1-1, with D possibly TRBD1 on 5 matching bases. Between the trimmed V and J ends, which lost 5 bases and 4 bases, there was a span of 14 bases. This CDR3 is 14 amino acids long. Germline V gene data show CDR1 as MNHEY and CDR2 as SVGAGI. The CDR3 protein is CASSRGVGRTEAFF. The CDR3 DNA follows: TGTGCCAGCAGTCGGGGGGTTGGACGCACTGAAGCTTTCTTT.

The chain has TRBV18 and TRBJ1-1; unclear D gene. From germline, CDR1 is KGHSH and CDR2 LQKENI. V dropped 2 bases and J dropped 7 bases, with 5 bases sitting between them. The CDR3 runs 11 residues. Written as DNA, the CDR3 is TGTGCCAGCTCACCAGAAAATGAAGCTTTCTTT. It codes for CASSPENEAFF.

V is TRBV27 and J is TRBJ1-4; D is unclear. There are 13 residues in the CDR3. The ends were cut back, 3 bases at V and 4 bases at J, with 6 bases in the middle. Germline-derived CDR1 and CDR2 are MNHEY and SMNVEV (reference sequence). The CDR3 sequence is CASSFRINEKLFF. In DNA form, the CDR3 reads TGTGCCAGCAGTTTCCGGATTAATGAAAAACTGTTTTTT.